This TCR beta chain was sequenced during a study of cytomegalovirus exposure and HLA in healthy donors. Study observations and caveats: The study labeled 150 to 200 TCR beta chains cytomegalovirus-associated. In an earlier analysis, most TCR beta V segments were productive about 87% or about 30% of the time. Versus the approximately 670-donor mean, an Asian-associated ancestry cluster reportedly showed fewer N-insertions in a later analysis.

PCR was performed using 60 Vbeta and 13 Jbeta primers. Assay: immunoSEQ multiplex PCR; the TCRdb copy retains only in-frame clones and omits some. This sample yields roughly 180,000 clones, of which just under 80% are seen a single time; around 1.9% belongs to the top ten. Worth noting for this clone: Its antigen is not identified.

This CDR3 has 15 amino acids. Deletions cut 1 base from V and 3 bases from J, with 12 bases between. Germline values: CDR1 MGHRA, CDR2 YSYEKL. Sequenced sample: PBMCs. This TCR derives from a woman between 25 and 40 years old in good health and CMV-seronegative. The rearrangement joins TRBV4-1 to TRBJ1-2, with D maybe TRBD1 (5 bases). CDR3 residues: CASSQAWGGDYGYTF. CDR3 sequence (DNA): TGCGCCAGCAGCCAAGCTTGGGGGGGGGACTATGGCTACACCTTC.